This T cell receptor beta chain was sequenced for a study of blood T cell repertoires in COVID-19 (dated by TCRdb to about 2020). Turning to the overall study: Samples from collaborators originated in the United States, Italy and Spain and spanned both the acute and convalescent phases of COVID-19. The samples were drawn from two sources: the first 160 participants of the ongoing ImmuneRACE study, and 1,000 to 1,500 subjects contributed by 6 global collaborators. Deeply sampled blood TCRbeta repertoires from subjects exposed to, actively infected with, or recovered from COVID-19 were included in the dataset. Where HLA class I and class II types were available, the types were taken from metadata supplied by the sample provider, not from assay-based typing. Nearly every sample came with metadata listing a de-identified subject ID, COVID-19 status, age in years and sex. A freely available public database, intended as a resource for researchers studying the immune response to SARS-CoV-2, is where the repertoires were released. The prospective study material was composed of cDNA or gDNA derived from T cells, B-cell-depleted T cells, or PBMCs.

Study-wide conclusions, independent of this receptor: How much clinical and demographic metadata was included differed by source and by participant, and the metadata was provided uncurated.

This clone has a handful of counts. This receptor's antigen is unknown. No base quality information exists; no much larger clone differs at one position. TCRbeta CDR3 regions were amplified from genomic DNA by means of the immunoSEQ Assay, a bias-controlled multiplex PCR. The paper's processing steps were these. The number of nucleated cells in each sample was estimated by amplification of reference gene primers within the assay. To quantify the absolute abundance of each unique TCRbeta CDR3 rearrangement, sequence reads were collapsed and filtered. For each sample, productive Simpson clonality was calculated as the square root of Simpson's diversity index over productive rearrangements. TCRdb took over this immuneACCESS table, retaining in-frame rearrangements with V and J assigned. Such tables are incomplete; in checked studies, under half of the missing clones stem from an unresolved V gene, and the remainder is unexplained. The V and J calls and clone size come from that table; D and trimming were worked out from the DNA. The sample records about 140,000 clones, roughly 87% of which are singletons. Nearly 0.95% of the sample lies in the top ten.

Each collaborating institution followed its own protocols to collect whole blood in K2EDTA tubes. For TCRbeta analysis, collaborators shipped samples as frozen whole blood, isolated PBMCs, or DNA extracted from either of those sample types. The CDR3 numbers 12 residues from cysteine through phenylalanine. Of all the DNA, just the CDR3 is kept, 36 bases in frame from base 1. Reading the germline V gene (reference sequence) gives CDR1 LNHDA and CDR2 SQIVND. Relative to germline, V is missing 11 bases and J is missing 7 bases, with 10 bases of the junction outside any gene match. This sequence originates from a woman between 50 and 59 years old with acute or convalescent COVID-19. The sequenced material came from peripheral blood. The receptor chain draws on TRBV19 and TRBJ1-2; 7 of the junction bases match TRBD1. The nucleotide sequence is TGTGCCTCTACTACAGGGGACGGTGGCTACACCTTC. This gives the protein CASTTGDGGYTF.